These 2 T cell receptor beta chains were sequenced from one sample in a study of shared clonotypes between healthy human individuals. The protocol was immunoSEQ multiplex PCR, while the TCRdb copy is restricted to in-frame clones and leaves out a portion. The sample lists roughly 590,000 clones; about 95% were seen once. The naive CD8 fraction comprised CD45RO-negative cells positively selected for CCR7 and excluded terminally differentiated effector memory CD45RA+ cells. The sample comprised naive CD8+ T cells sorted from blood. Every receptor here comes from a woman in her twenties or thirties in good health.

Remarks on this clone: Other DNA sequences of this sample code for an identical CDR3. The chain uses TRBV7-9 and TRBJ2-7; D might be TRBD2 (5 bases). The V and J ends lost 0 bases and 2 bases respectively, with 5 bases between them. This CDR3 spans 13 amino acids. Germline CDR1 SEHNR, CDR2 FQNEAQ (reference sequence). The CDR3 here is CASSLAGAYEQYF. The CDR3 DNA reads TGTGCCAGCAGCTTAGCGGGAGCCTACGAGCAGTACTTC.

The chain joins TRBV27 to TRBJ2-7, with 10 bases identical to TRBD2. The germline CDR1 and CDR2 sequences are MNHEY and SMNVEV (reference sequence). This CDR3 is 14 amino acids long. Losses at the gene ends were 5 bases for V and 4 bases for J; bases not matched to a gene: 5. The DNA for the CDR3 is TGTGCCAGCAGTCCAAGGACTAGCGGATACGAGCAGTACTTC. Amino acid sequence: CASSPRTSGYEQYF.